This paragraph covers one T cell receptor beta chain sequence. Its antigen is currently unknown. Sequenced by immunoSEQ multiplex PCR; TCRdb stores in-frame clones only, minus some. The data hold approximately 27,000 clones, with 85% to 90% observed a single time. Every patient experienced relapse after autologous stem cell transplantation, and brentuximab vedotin exposure varied. The entry originates in a study of PD-1 blockade in classical Hodgkin lymphoma. Findings and limits, study-wide: Lower baseline TCR diversity marked trial partial responders and progressors. Sources of repertoire differences remain undefined, possibly disease activity or prior therapy.

The germline V gene has CDR1 SGDLS and CDR2 YYNGEE. The CDR3 length is 15 residues. Trimming took 3 bases from V and 1 from J, leaving 13 bases between them. The chain joins TRBV9 to TRBJ1-2, with a tentative D call TRBD1 (6 bases). This specimen consisted of peripheral blood mononuclear cells (PBMCs), obtained at baseline. This TCR was sampled from a human donor with classical Hodgkin lymphoma. CDR3 loop: CASSAGGGYNYGYTF. In DNA, the CDR3 is TGTGCCAGCAGCGCGGGGGGCGGGTATAACTATGGCTACACCTTC.